The rows below give T cell receptor beta chains drawn from one sample of a study of CD8 T cells in ankylosing spondylitis. Each CDR3 protein gets one entry after TCRdb re-called the 5' RACE reads with MiXCR. The table shows some 140,000 distinct CDR3 sequences, with roughly 10% occurring only once. Sequences were obtained from blood, either unsorted or a sorted T cell fraction (not recorded which). The receptor set was obtained from a female donor with ankylosing spondylitis or in good health (not recorded which). Each CDR3 is given with its conserved first and last residue.

TRBJ1-1 | TRBV29-1 | CSVAPVNRVPEAFF
TRBJ2-7 | TRBV5-1 | CASSSRTSGGAYEQYF
TRBJ2-5 | TRBV7-8 | CASSLQLGGRQETQYF
TRBJ2-7 | TRBV12-3/TRBV12-4 | CASGGTGLTYEQYF
TRBJ2-1 | TRBV20-1 | CSASWTGSYNEQFF
TRBJ2-1 | TRBV20-1 | CSATTSGRNEQFF
TRBJ1-1 | TRBV7-9 | CASSPGSTEAFF
TRBJ2-1 | TRBV27 | CASSSPFRRGNNEQFF
TRBJ1-5 | TRBV5-1 | CASSEGTVNQPQHF
TRBJ1-2 | TRBV7-9 | CASSKTDSAYGYTF
TRBJ1-2 | TRBV29-1 | CSVDRANYGYTF
TRBJ2-7 | TRBV20-1 | CIPRGREQYF
TRBJ2-5 | TRBV7-6 | CASSPTLRGGKEIQYF
TRBJ1-1 | TRBV5-1 | CASSPLGTTEAFF
TRBJ1-4 | TRBV20-1 | CSAATGKNEKLFF
TRBJ2-1 | TRBV7-2 | CASSASGTGNNEQFF
TRBJ1-5 | TRBV4-2 | CASKQGELSNQPQHF
TRBJ1-1 | TRBV27 | CASSLFQGSRDTEAFF
TRBJ2-4 | TRBV10-3 | CAHAWDLAKNIQYF
TRBJ2-3 | TRBV29-1 | CSVEEGSGTDTQYF
TRBJ2-2 | TRBV24-1 | CATSGTSRNTGELFF
TRBJ1-1 | TRBV19 | CASGPGTQGREAFF
TRBJ2-1 | TRBV5-1 | CASSLASGVYNEQFF
TRBJ1-1 | TRBV9 | CASTTSPGGGTEAFF
TRBJ1-2 | TRBV10-2 | CASSEPLLGANYGYTF
TRBJ2-5 | TRBV7-8 | CASSLEGRPQETQYF
TRBJ1-2 | TRBV29-1 | CSVQQGRDNYGYTF
TRBJ2-1 | TRBV12-3/TRBV12-4 | CASSFTRQLVNEQFF
TRBJ1-2 | TRBV30 | CAWSVGYGSHGYTF
TRBJ2-2 | TRBV20-1 | CSATGASGHTGELFF
TRBJ2-4 | TRBV12-3/TRBV12-4 | CASSPPSLRENIQYF